The 29 T cell receptor beta chains presented below share a single source sample, sequenced in a study of T-cell memory formation after mild COVID-19 (dated by TCRdb to the early 2020s). The library was built by means of 5' RACE. Sequencing took place on an Illumina NovaSeq 6000. TCRdb passed the public sequencing reads through fastp at Q25 and MiXCR, retaining productive beta sequences. Entries are consolidated by CDR3 protein sequence, retaining the most common genes and DNA. This sample has roughly 600,000 distinct CDR3 sequences in its table, and about a sixth of those were observed once. About 11% of the sample lies in the top ten. Sequenced input: PBMCs or a T cell subset sorted from them (not recorded which). All receptors derive from an adult woman who had mild COVID-19 (a few samples of this study predate the infection). The sample titles of this study are shuffled in the database, so cell type and time point are left out; the donor was told from shared clones.

This clonotype has only a few counts. The chain carries TRBV6-5 and TRBJ1-2; D perhaps matches TRBD1 (6 bases). The CDR3 length is 15 residues. The germline CDR1 and CDR2 sequences are MNHEY and SVGAGI. The germline V and J ends were trimmed by 1 base and 4 bases, with 13 bases remaining between them. The CDR3 DNA reads TGTGCCAGCAGTTACTTGCAGGGGCCGGCCTATGGCTACACCTTC. The encoded protein is CASSYLQGPAYGYTF.

The CDR3 nucleotides are TGTGCCAGCAGCCAATCTGGAGTCGGGGAGCTGTTTTTT. Amino acid sequence: CASSQSGVGELFF. This sequence joins TRBV3-1 and TRBJ2-2; no clear D gene. Trimming took 2 bases from V and 7 from J, leaving 8 bases between them. This CDR3 has 13 amino acids. Germline V gene lookup returns CDR1 LGHDT and CDR2 YNNKEL (reference sequence).

This clonotype has more than one count but fewer than ten. The rearrangement links TRBV5-6 to TRBJ2-7; tentative D call: TRBD2 (5 bases). There are 15 residues in the CDR3. Germline V gene sequence: CDR1 SGHDT, CDR2 YYEEEE. Trimming took 0 bases from V and 3 from J, leaving 13 bases between them. This CDR3 is CASSLGGNSFYEQYF. In nucleotides, the CDR3 is TGTGCCAGCAGCTTGGGAGGGAACTCGTTCTACGAGCAGTACTTC.

This clonotype was seen more than once but under ten times. The chain recombines TRBV5-1 with TRBJ2-3, with 11 positions matching TRBD2. Germline V lookup: CDR1 SGHRS, CDR2 YFSETQ. The CDR3 runs 16 residues. With 3 bases clipped from V and 0 bases from J, the junction kept 3 bases outside the gene matches. CDR3 DNA sequence: TGCGCCAGCAGCTCCTCTAGCGGGGGGAGCACAGATACGCAGTATTTT. Translated: CASSSSSGGSTDTQYF.

A few counts support this clonotype. V usage is TRBV9 and J usage is TRBJ2-7, with 9 bases lining up with TRBD2. The length of the CDR3 is 15 residues. The germline V gene has CDR1 SGDLS and CDR2 YYNGEE. J gave up 3 bases and V 3 bases, and 7 bases lay outside the gene matches. The CDR3 bases are TGTGCCAGCAGCGCAGGAGATAGCGGGGGCTACGAGCAGTACTTC. It is translated as CASSAGDSGGYEQYF.

This clonotype showed up just a few times. V gene TRBV7-8 combines with J gene TRBJ2-1, with TRBD2 matching 8 bases. CDR3 length: 16 amino acids. Unmatched junction bases numbered 6, after V lost 1 base and J lost 4 bases. CDR1 is SGHVS and CDR2 is FQNEAQ in the germline V gene. The CDR3 is CASSLVVTGGYNEQFF. CDR3 DNA sequence: TGTGCCAGCAGCTTAGTGGTGACGGGGGGGTACAATGAGCAGTTCTTC.

The J gene is TRBJ2-5, the V gene TRBV7-9; tentative D call: TRBD2 (7 bases). The CDR3 is 14 residues long. Germline V gives CDR1 SEHNR, CDR2 FQNEAQ (reference sequence). V lost 4 bases and J 5 bases, leaving 14 bases between the germline ends. The CDR3 loop is CASSSGGRMETQYF. For the CDR3, the DNA is TGTGCCAGCAGCTCCGGGGGGCGTATGGAGACCCAGTACTTC.

This clonotype was seen only a few times. The CDR3 DNA sequence: TGCAGCGCCCTAGCGGAACCCTACAATGAGCAGTTCTTC. This codes for CSALAEPYNEQFF. The V call is TRBV29-1, the J call TRBJ2-1; TRBD2 matches 7 bases. Trimming cost V 7 bases and J 2 bases; bases outside gene matches: 5. Germline V gives CDR1 SQVTM, CDR2 ANQGSEA. The CDR3 consists of 13 residues.

As concerns this clonotype: One junction end does not reproduce the germline sequence, and a read error may be involved. The V gene is TRBV20-1, the J gene TRBJ2-3; maybe TRBD2 (5 bases). Germline CDR1 and CDR2: DFQATT and SNEGSKA (reference sequence). The CDR3 runs to 13 residues. The CDR3 region has the DNA TGTTCTAGACCGGGATTAGCATCAGATACGCAGTATTTT. It codes for CSRPGLASDTQYF.

V gene TRBV20-1 combines with J gene TRBJ1-5, with D hard to call. This CDR3 has 15 amino acids. The germline V and J ends were trimmed by 2 bases and 1 base, with 12 bases remaining between them. Germline V gene data show CDR1 as DFQATT and CDR2 as SNEGSKA (reference sequence). The CDR3 loop reads CSARRRAGSNQPQHF. For the CDR3, the DNA is TGCAGTGCTAGAAGGCGGGCGGGGAGCAATCAGCCCCAGCATTTT.

This clonotype was picked up many times. The V call is TRBV4-2, the J call TRBJ2-2; TRBD2 agrees at 8 bases. This CDR3 has 16 residues. Germline CDR1 LGHNA, CDR2 YNFKEQ. Unmatched junction bases numbered 5, after V lost 0 bases and J lost 5 bases. CDR3 sequence: CASSQDAGGGTGELFF. As DNA, the CDR3 is TGTGCCAGCAGCCAAGATGCGGGGGGAGGGACCGGGGAGCTGTTTTTT.

The chain links TRBV19 to TRBJ1-1; TRBD1 might be the D (6 bases). Trimming shortened V by 5 bases and J by 4 bases, and 11 bases separated the two germline ends. Germline V gene lookup returns CDR1 LNHDA and CDR2 SQIVND (reference sequence). The CDR3 length is 13 residues. The CDR3 sequence: CASSPWGLTEAFF. As DNA, the CDR3 is TGTGCCAGTAGTCCCTGGGGGCTCACTGAAGCTTTCTTT.

The V and J genes are TRBV25-1 and TRBJ2-4; D possibly corresponds to TRBD2 (7 bases). This CDR3 has 15 amino acids. Trimming pared 2 bases from V and 3 bases from J, leaving 11 bases between. The germline V gene encodes CDR1 MGHDK and CDR2 SYGVNS. CDR3 DNA: TGTGCCAGCAGTGAAGAAGGGGGGGTCAAAAACATTCAGTACTTC. Encoded protein: CASSEEGGVKNIQYF.

This clonotype occurred a few times. The chain links TRBV7-3 to TRBJ2-3, with D hard to call. V was pared by 0 bases and J by 4 bases, with 8 bases between. In germline, CDR1 is SGHTA, CDR2 FQGTGA. This CDR3 comprises 14 residues. CDR3 in amino acids: CASSLTSIPDTQYF. The CDR3 DNA follows: TGTGCCAGCAGCTTAACGTCGATTCCAGATACGCAGTATTTT.

The gene calls are TRBV5-5 and TRBJ1-2; D is ambiguous. Trimming removed 0 bases at V and 6 bases at J, with 15 bases between. This CDR3 comprises 15 residues. Per the germline V gene, CDR1 is SGHKS and CDR2 is YYEKEE (reference sequence). For the CDR3, the DNA is TGTGCCAGCAGCTTGGGGGTCGTGGGCAGTGATGGCTACACCTTC. Protein: CASSLGVVGSDGYTF.

J is TRBJ2-7 and V is TRBV9; 8 nucleotides line up with TRBD2. The CDR3 consists of 16 residues. The V gene end was trimmed by 0 bases and the J gene end by 4 bases; junction bases not matched to a gene: 9. Germline-derived CDR1 and CDR2 are SGDLS and YYNGEE. CDR3 DNA: TGTGCCAGCAGCGTAGGGGGGGAGCGGGAGAGGTACGAGCAGTACTTC. It is translated as CASSVGGERERYEQYF.

CDR3 nucleotides: TGCAGCGTTGAGGGCCGGGACTCGAGTCCAGTCCCTTCCTATGGCTACACCTTC. This codes for CSVEGRDSSPVPSYGYTF. The chain uses TRBV29-1 and TRBJ1-2, with TRBD1 as a possible D gene (5 bases). The CDR3 contains 18 residues. Germline loops: CDR1 SQVTM, CDR2 ANQGSEA. The V end lost 3 bases, the J end lost 4 bases, and 27 bases lay between the germline ends.

This clonotype showed up just a few times. V and J are TRBV19 and TRBJ1-3; D is possibly TRBD1 (5 bases). Per the germline V gene, CDR1 is LNHDA and CDR2 is SQIVND (reference sequence). This CDR3 spans 16 amino acids. V lost 5 bases and J lost 0, with 14 bases in between. CDR3: CASSLRPGTSGNTIYF. CDR3 coding DNA: TGTGCCAGTAGTCTCCGCCCCGGGACCTCTGGAAACACCATATATTTT.

The rearrangement links TRBV30 to TRBJ2-1; tentatively, D is TRBD2 (5 bases). Germline lookup yields CDR1 GTSNPN and CDR2 SVGIG (reference sequence). The CDR3 has 13 residues. Trimming pared 3 bases from V and 7 bases from J, leaving 13 bases between. CDR3 nucleotides: TGTGCCTGGAGCTGGAGTAGCGTAAATGAGCAGTTCTTC. This gives the protein CAWSWSSVNEQFF.

The chain joins TRBV20-1 to TRBJ1-2; D is unclear. Germline CDR1 reads DFQATT; CDR2 reads SNEGSKA (reference sequence). This CDR3 spans 9 amino acids. CDR3 sequence (DNA): TGCAGGGCCGGCGGGAGCTACACCTTC. Translation: CRAGGSYTF.

This clonotype appeared a few times. V is TRBV30 and J is TRBJ2-3; D unclear. The CDR3 is made up of 13 amino acids. Between the trimmed V and J ends, which lost 3 bases and 6 bases, there was a span of 13 bases. In germline, CDR1 is GTSNPN, CDR2 SVGIG (reference sequence). CDR3 DNA sequence: TGTGCCTGGAGCGCAGGACCGAGGGATACGCAGTATTTT. Its translation is CAWSAGPRDTQYF.

The chain is built from TRBV5-1 and TRBJ2-7, with 8 bases that match TRBD1. The CDR3 length is 13 residues. V lost 1 base to trimming and J lost 5 bases; unmatched junction nucleotides: 2. The germline V gene encodes CDR1 SGHRS and CDR2 YFSETQ. Here the CDR3 reads CASSLTGGNEQYF. CDR3 DNA sequence: TGCGCCAGCAGCTTGACAGGGGGGAACGAGCAGTACTTC. The complete variable domain, with remaining parts taken from reference TRBV5-1 and TRBJ2-7, reads KAGVTQTPRYLIKTRGQQVTLSCSPISGHRSVSWYQQTPGQGLQFLFEYFSETQRNKGNFPGRFSGRQFSNSRSEMNVSTLELGDSALYLCASSLTGGNEQYFGPGTRLTVT.

The chain links TRBV5-5 to TRBJ1-2; 9 bases fit TRBD1. The CDR3 has 16 amino acids. Germline V gene data show CDR1 as SGHKS and CDR2 as YYEKEE (reference sequence). V shed 4 bases, J shed 2 bases, and the junction held 9 bases outside the gene matches. CDR3 residues: CASSISPGTGNYGYTF. CDR3 sequence (DNA): TGTGCCAGCAGCATCAGTCCCGGGACAGGGAACTATGGCTACACCTTC.

This chain uses TRBV4-3 with TRBJ1-3, with a tentative D call TRBD1 (6 bases). Germline CDR1 and CDR2: LGHNA and YSLEER. Trimming removed 4 bases at V and 0 bases at J, with 13 bases between. There are 16 residues in the CDR3. DNA of the CDR3: TGCGCCAGCAGCCCGGGACACCCGACCTCTGGAAACACCATATATTTT. It yields the protein CASSPGHPTSGNTIYF.

This clonotype was seen a few times. The chain recombines TRBV5-6 with TRBJ1-6; D ambiguous. CDR1 and CDR2 (germline): SGHDT, YYEEEE. The ends were cut back, 4 bases at V and 8 bases at J, with 16 bases in the middle. The CDR3 covers 15 residues. The CDR3 reads CASSAGAVLDSPLHF. As DNA, the CDR3 is TGTGCCAGCAGCGCTGGTGCGGTCCTAGATTCACCCCTCCACTTT.

This sequence joins TRBV5-4 and TRBJ2-3; 7 nucleotides align to TRBD2. Germline V CDR1 and CDR2: SGHNT, YYREEE (reference sequence). This CDR3 comprises 16 residues. Losses at the gene ends were 3 bases for V and 8 bases for J; bases not matched to a gene: 15. CDR3 DNA: TGTGCCAGCAGCTCCGACTATTATCGAGGGGAGGGTACGCAGTATTTT. Protein sequence: CASSSDYYRGEGTQYF.

V and J are TRBV7-9 and TRBJ2-2, with 9 bases lining up with TRBD1. The J segment lost 0 bases and the V segment lost 5 bases, leaving 10 bases of the junction unmatched. The germline CDR1 and CDR2 sequences are SEHNR and FQNEAQ (reference sequence). The length of the CDR3 is 18 residues. The CDR3 here is CASSLQSGQGSNTGELFF. CDR3 coding DNA: TGTGCCAGCAGCCTACAGTCTGGACAGGGGTCGAACACCGGGGAGCTGTTTTTT. Together with reference TRBV7-9 and TRBJ2-2, the CDR3 gives the full variable domain: DTGVSQNPRHKITKRGQNVTFRCDPISEHNRLYWYRQTLGQGPEFLTYFQNEAQLEKSRLLSDRFSAERPKGSFSTLEIQRTEQGDSAMYLCASSLQSGQGSNTGELFFGEGSRLTVL.

This chain links TRBV19 with TRBJ1-2; TRBD1 matches at 7 bases. The CDR3 is 15 residues long. Germline V CDR1 and CDR2: LNHDA, SQIVND (reference sequence). The J segment lost 1 base and the V segment lost 10 bases, leaving 12 bases of the junction unmatched. The CDR3 loop reads CATRTGHLFNYGYTF. For the CDR3, the DNA is TGTGCCACCCGGACAGGTCATCTATTTAACTATGGCTACACCTTC.

This clonotype turned up a few times. CDR3 loop: CAISEPGQGSYEQYF. Written as DNA, the CDR3 is TGTGCCATCAGTGAGCCAGGACAGGGCTCCTACGAGCAGTACTTC. The rearrangement links TRBV10-3 to TRBJ2-7, with 8 bases identical to TRBD1. From germline, CDR1 is ENHRY and CDR2 SYGVKD. The CDR3 extends over 15 amino acids. Unmatched junction bases numbered 3, after V lost 2 bases and J lost 0 bases.